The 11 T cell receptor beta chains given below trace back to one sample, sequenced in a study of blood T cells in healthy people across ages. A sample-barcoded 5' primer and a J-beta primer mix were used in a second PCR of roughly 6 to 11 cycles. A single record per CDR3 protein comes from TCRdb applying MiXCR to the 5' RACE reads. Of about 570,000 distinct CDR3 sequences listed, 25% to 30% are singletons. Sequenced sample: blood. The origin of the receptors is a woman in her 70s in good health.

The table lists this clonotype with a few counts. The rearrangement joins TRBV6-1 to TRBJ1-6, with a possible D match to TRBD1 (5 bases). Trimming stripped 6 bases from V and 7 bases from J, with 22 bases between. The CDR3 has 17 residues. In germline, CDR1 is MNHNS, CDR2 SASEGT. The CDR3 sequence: CASSLGPGPRENSPLHF. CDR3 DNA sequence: TGTGCCAGCAGCCTTGGACCGGGACCCCGGGAGAATTCACCCCTCCACTTT.

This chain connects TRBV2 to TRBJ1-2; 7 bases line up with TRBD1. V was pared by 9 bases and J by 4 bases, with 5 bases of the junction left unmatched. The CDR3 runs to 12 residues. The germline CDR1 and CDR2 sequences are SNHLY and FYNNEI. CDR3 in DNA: TGTGCCAGTACGACAGGGTCCTATGGCTACACCTTC. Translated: CASTTGSYGYTF.

The CDR3 DNA reads as TGTGCCACGCAACTCGGGGGCGAAGAGACCCAGTACTTC. Its protein is CATQLGGEETQYF. The chain links TRBV24-1 to TRBJ2-5, with D perhaps TRBD1 or TRBD2 (6 bases each). This CDR3 comprises 13 residues. V lost 10 bases to trimming and J lost 3 bases, with 14 bases between them. Per the germline V gene, CDR1 is KGHDR and CDR2 is SFDVKD.

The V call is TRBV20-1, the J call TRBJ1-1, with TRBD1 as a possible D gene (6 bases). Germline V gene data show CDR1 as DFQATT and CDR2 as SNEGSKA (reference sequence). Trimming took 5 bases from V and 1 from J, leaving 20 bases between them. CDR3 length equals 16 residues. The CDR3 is CSAARQANIGNTEAFF. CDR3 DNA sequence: TGCAGTGCTGCTCGACAGGCTAATATCGGGAACACTGAAGCTTTCTTT.

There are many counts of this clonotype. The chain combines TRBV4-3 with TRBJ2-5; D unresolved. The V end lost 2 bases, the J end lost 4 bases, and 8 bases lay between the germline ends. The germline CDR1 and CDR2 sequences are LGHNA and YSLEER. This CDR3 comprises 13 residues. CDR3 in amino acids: CASSQQEGETQYF. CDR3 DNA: TGCGCCAGCAGCCAACAAGAAGGAGAGACCCAGTACTTC.

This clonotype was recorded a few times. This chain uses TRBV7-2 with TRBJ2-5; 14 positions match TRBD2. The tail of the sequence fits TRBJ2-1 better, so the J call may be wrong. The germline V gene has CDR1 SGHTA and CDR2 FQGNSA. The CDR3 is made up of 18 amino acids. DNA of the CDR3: TGTGCCAGCAGCTACCAACCGACTAGCGGGGGGGTGGGCAATGAGCAGTTCTTC. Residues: CASSYQPTSGGVGNEQFF.

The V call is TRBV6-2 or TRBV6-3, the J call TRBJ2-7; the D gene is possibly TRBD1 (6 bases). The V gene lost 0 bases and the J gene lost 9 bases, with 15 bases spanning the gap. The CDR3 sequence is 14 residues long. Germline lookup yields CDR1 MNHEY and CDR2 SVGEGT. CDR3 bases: TGTGCCAGCAGTTACTCTCTGGACAGCCTTACGCAGTACTTC. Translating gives CASSYSLDSLTQYF.

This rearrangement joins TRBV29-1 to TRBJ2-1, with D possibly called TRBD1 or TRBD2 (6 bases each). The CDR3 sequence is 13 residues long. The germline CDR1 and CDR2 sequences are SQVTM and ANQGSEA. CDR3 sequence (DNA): TGCTCCGGGGGCGCAAGCTCCTACAATGAGCAGTTCTTC. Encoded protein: CSGGASSYNEQFF.

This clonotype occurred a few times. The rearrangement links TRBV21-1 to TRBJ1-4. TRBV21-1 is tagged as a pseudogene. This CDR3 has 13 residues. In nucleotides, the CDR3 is TGTGCCAGCAGCAAACCCAGGCATGAAAAACTGTTTTTT. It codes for CASSKPRHEKLFF.

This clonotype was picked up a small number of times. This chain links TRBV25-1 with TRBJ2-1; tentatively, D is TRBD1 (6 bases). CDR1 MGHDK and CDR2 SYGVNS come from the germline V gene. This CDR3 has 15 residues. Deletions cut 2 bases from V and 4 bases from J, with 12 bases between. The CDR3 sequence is CASSETGRRYNEQFF. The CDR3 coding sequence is TGTGCCAGCAGTGAAACAGGGCGACGGTACAATGAGCAGTTCTTC. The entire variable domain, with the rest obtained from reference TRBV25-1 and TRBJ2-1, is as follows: EADIYQTPRYLVIGTGKKITLECSQTMGHDKMYWYQQDPGMELHLIHYSYGVNSTEKGDLSSESTVSRIRTEHFPLTLESARPSHTSQYLCASSETGRRYNEQFFGPGTRLTVL.

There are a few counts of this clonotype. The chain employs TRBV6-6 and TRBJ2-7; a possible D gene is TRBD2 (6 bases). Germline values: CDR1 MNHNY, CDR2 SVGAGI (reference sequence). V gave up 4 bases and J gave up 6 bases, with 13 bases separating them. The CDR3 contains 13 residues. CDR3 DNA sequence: TGTGCCAGCAGTTGGGGGGAAGCACTCGAGCAGTACTTC. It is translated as CASSWGEALEQYF.